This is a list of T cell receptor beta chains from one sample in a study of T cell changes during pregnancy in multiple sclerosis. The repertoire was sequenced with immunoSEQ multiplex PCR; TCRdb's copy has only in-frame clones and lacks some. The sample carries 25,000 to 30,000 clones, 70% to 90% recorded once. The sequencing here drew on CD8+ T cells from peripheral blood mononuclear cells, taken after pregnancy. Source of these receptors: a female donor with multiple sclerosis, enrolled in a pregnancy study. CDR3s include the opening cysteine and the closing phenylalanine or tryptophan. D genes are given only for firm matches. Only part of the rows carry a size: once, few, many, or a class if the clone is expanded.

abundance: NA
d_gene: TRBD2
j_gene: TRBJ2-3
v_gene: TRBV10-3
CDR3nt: TGTGCCATCAGCTCTGGACTAGCGGGGGGACCAGATACGCAGTATTTT
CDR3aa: CAISSGLAGGPDTQYF

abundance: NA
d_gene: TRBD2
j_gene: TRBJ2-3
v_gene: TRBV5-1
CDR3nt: TGCGCCAGCAGCTTAGGCGGGCTAGCGGGGGGCTCAGATACGCAGTATTTT
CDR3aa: CASSLGGLAGGSDTQYF

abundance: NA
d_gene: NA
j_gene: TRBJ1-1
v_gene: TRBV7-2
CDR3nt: TGTGCCAGCAGCTCGGCCGGGGAGAACACTGAAGCTTTCTTT
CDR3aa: CASSSAGENTEAFF

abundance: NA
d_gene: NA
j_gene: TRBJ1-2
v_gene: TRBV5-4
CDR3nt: TGTGCCAGCTCCCCCGGGAGGGGCGATGGCTACACCTTC
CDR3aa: CASSPGRGDGYTF

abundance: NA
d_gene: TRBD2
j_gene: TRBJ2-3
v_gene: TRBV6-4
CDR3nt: TGTGCCAGCAGCATTAGCGGGGGGGCGTCAGATACGCAGTATTTT
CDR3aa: CASSISGGASDTQYF

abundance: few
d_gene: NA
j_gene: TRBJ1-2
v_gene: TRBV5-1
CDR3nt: TGCGCCAGCAGCTTGGAGTTCAGCGGGAGAAACTATGGCTACACCTTC
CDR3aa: CASSLEFSGRNYGYTF

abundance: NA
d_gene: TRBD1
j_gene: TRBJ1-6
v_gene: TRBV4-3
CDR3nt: TGCGCCAGCAGCCAAGTAGGGACAGGGAATTCACCCCTCCACTTT
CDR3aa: CASSQVGTGNSPLHF

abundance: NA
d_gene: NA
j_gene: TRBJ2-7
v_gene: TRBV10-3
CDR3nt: TGTGCCAGCCTGATGGACAGAACGGACGAGCAGTACTTC
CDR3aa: CASLMDRTDEQYF

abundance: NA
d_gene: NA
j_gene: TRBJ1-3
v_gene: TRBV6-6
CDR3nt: TGTGCCAGCAGTTACTCGGGGGGGAGGAACACCATATATTTT
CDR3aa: CASSYSGGRNTIYF

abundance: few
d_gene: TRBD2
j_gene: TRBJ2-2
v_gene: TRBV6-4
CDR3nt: TGTGCCAGCAGTGCGCTAGCGGGGGTATCTGGGGAGCTGTTTTTT
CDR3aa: CASSALAGVSGELFF

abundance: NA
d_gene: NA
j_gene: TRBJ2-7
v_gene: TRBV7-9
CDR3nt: TGTGCCAGCAGCCCCACGGTCGGGTACGAGCAGTACTTC
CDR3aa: CASSPTVGYEQYF

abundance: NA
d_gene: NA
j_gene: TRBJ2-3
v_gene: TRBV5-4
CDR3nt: TGTGCCAGCACCAGCGCGGCGACAGATACGCAGTATTTT
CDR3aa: CASTSAATDTQYF

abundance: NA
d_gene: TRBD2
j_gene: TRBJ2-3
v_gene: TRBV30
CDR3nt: TGTGCCTGGAGTGTACTGGGTAGCGGGAACACAGATACGCAGTATTTT
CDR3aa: CAWSVLGSGNTDTQYF

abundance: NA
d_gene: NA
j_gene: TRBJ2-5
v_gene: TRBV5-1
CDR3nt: TGCGCCAGCAGGTCACCTGAGTGGGGGCAGCCGTACCAAGAGACCCAGTACTTC
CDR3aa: CASRSPEWGQPYQETQYF

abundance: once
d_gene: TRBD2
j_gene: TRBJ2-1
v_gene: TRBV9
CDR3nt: TGTGCCAGCAGCGTTAGCGGGGGTGGGGTCAATGAGCAGTTCTTC
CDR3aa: CASSVSGGGVNEQFF

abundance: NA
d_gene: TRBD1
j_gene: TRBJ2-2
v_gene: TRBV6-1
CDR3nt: TGTGCCAGCAGTGTCCCGGGACAGACGAACACCGGGGAGCTGTTTTTT
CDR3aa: CASSVPGQTNTGELFF

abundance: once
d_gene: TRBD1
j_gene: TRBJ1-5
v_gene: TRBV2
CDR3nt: TGTGCCAGCAAGAGACAGGGCGGCCAGCCCCAGCATTTT
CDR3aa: CASKRQGGQPQHF

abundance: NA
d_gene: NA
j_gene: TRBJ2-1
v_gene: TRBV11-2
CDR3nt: TGTGCCAGCAGTCACTCCAGGGGCGCCTACAATGAGCAGTTCTTC
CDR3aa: CASSHSRGAYNEQFF

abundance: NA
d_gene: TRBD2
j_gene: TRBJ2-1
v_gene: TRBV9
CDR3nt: TGTGCCAGCAGCGTAGAAGCGGGGGCCTACAATGAGCAGTTCTTC
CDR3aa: CASSVEAGAYNEQFF

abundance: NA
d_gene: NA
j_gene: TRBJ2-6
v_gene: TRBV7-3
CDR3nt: TGTGCCAGCAGCTTAGGCCAGGGTTTCTCTGGGGCCAACGTCCTGACTTTC
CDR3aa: CASSLGQGFSGANVLTF

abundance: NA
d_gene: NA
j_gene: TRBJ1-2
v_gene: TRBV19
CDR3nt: TGTGCCAGTAGTATGGCGGGGGGCTCCTTAGGTGGCTACACCTTC
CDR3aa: CASSMAGGSLGGYTF

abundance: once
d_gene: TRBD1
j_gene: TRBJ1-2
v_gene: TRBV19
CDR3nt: TGTGCCAGTAGTATCTTCGGGACAGGGGACGGCTATGGCTACACCTTC
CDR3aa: CASSIFGTGDGYGYTF

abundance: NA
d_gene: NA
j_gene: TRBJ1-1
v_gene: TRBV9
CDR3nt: TGTGCCAGCAGCGGCGGCGGGGGGAGTGAAGCTTTCTTT
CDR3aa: CASSGGGGSEAFF

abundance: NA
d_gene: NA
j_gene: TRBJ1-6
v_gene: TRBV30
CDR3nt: TGTGCCTGGCAGGTCCTCAGAGATTCACCCCTCCACTTT
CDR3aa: CAWQVLRDSPLHF

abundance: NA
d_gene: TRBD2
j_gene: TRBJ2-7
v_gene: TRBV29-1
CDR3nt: TGCAGCGTTGAAAAAGCACTAGCGGGGTACTACGAGCAGTACTTC
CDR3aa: CSVEKALAGYYEQYF

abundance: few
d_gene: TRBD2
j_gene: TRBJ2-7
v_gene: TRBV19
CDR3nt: TGTGCCAGTAGCCAAAGGGAGGGTGCCTTCTACGAGCAGTACTTC
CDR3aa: CASSQREGAFYEQYF

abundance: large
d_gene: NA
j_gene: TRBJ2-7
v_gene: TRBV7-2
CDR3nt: TGTGCCAGCAGCTTAGGAGGTGCGAGCTCCTACGAGCAGTACTTC
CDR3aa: CASSLGGASSYEQYF

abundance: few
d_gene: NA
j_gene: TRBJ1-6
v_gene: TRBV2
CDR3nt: TGTGCCAGCTCGACCGGGACATCCTATAATTCACCCCTCCACTTT
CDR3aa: CASSTGTSYNSPLHF

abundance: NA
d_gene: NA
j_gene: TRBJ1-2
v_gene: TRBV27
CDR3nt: TGTGCCAGCAGTGCAACAGGTAGCGGAGGCTATGGCTACACCTTC
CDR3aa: CASSATGSGGYGYTF

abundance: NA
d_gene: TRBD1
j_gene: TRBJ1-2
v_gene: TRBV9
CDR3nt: TGTGCCAGCAGCGGGAGGGGGACAGGGGATCGGCGCTACACCTTC
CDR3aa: CASSGRGTGDRRYTF

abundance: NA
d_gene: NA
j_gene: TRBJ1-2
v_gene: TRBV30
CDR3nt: TGTGCCTGGACAGATAATCCTAACTATGGCTACACCTTC
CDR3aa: CAWTDNPNYGYTF

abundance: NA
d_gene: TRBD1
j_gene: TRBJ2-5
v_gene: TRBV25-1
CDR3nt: TGTGCCAGCAGTTTTACCCGGGACAGGGAGGGAGAGACCCAGTACTTC
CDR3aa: CASSFTRDREGETQYF

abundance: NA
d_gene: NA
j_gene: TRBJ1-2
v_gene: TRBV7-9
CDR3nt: TGTGCCAGCAGCTTGGACAGCGAGTTCTATGGCTACACCTTC
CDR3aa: CASSLDSEFYGYTF

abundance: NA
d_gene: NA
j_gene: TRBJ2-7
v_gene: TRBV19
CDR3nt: TGTGCCAGTAGTGAGAGGGTCCACTCCTACGAGCAGTACTTC
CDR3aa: CASSERVHSYEQYF

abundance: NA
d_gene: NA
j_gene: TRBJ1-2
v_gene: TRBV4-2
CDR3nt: TGTGCCAGCAGCCAAGATGGAATTGACACCCGCTCAAACTATGGCTACACCTTC
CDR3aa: CASSQDGIDTRSNYGYTF

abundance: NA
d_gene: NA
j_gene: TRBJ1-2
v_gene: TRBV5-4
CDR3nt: TGTGCCAGCAGCTTGGCCGGGAGTTTCTATGGCTACACCTTC
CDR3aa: CASSLAGSFYGYTF

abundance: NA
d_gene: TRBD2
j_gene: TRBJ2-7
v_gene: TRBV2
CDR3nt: TGTGCCAGCAGTGACACCAGCGGGGCTACTTCCTACGAGCAGTACTTC
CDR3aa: CASSDTSGATSYEQYF

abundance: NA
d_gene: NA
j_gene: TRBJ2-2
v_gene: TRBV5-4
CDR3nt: TGTGCCAGCAGCTTTGGACAGTCCGGGGAGCTGTTTTTT
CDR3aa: CASSFGQSGELFF

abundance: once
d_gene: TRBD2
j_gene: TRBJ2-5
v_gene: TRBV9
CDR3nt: TGTGCCAGCAGCGATGGACTAGCGGCCCAAGAGACCCAGTACTTC
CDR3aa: CASSDGLAAQETQYF

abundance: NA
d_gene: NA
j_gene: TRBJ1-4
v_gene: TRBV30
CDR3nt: TGTGCCTGGGACACAGGGAGGGGGAGCGAAAAACTGTTTTTT
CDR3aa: CAWDTGRGSEKLFF

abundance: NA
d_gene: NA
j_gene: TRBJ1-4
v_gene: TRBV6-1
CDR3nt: TGTGCCAGCAGTGGTGACAGCCCTAATGAAAAACTGTTTTTT
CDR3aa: CASSGDSPNEKLFF

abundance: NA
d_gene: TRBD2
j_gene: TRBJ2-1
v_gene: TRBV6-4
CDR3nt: TGTGCCAGCAGTGACGGGGAGACTAGCGATGAGCAGTTCTTC
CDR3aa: CASSDGETSDEQFF

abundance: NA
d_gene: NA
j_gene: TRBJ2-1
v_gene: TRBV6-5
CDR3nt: TGTGCCAGCAGTGCAGGGTGGGATGAGCAGTTCTTC
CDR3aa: CASSAGWDEQFF

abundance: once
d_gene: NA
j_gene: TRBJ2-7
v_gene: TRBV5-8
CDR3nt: TGTGCCAGCAGCCTAAACTACTACGAGCAGTACTTC
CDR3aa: CASSLNYYEQYF

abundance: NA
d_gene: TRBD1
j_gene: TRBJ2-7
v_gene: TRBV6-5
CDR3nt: TGTGCCAGCAGTTACTCGACGGGACAGACTACCTACGAGCAGTACTTC
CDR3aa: CASSYSTGQTTYEQYF

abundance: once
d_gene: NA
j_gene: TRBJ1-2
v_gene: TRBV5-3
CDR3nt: TGTGCCAGCAGCTTGGACAGCAGCTATGGCTACACCTTC
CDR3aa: CASSLDSSYGYTF

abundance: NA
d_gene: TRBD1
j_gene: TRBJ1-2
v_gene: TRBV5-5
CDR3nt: TGTGCCAGCAGCGGCGGGGCAGGGGGCGTTCATGGCTACACCTTC
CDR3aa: CASSGGAGGVHGYTF

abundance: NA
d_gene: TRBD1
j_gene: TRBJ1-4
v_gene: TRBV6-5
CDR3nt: TGTGCCAGCAGTGCCCCCGGGACAGGGCGAGAAAAACTGTTTTTT
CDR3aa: CASSAPGTGREKLFF

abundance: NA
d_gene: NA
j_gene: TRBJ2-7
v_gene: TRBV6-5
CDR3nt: TGTGCCAGCAGTTACGATTGGCCCTCTTACGAGCAGTACTTC
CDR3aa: CASSYDWPSYEQYF

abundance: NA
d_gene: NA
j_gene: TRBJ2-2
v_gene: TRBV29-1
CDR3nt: TGCAGCGCCCGCCGGGGGACCGGGGAGCTGTTTTTT
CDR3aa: CSARRGTGELFF

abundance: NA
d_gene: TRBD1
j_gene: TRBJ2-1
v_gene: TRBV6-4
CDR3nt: TGTGCCAGCAGTGAGGGACAGGACTACAATGAGCAGTTCTTC
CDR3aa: CASSEGQDYNEQFF

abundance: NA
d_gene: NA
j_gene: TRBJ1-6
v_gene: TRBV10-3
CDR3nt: TGTGCCATCAGTGAGGCGGGGATCTCACCCCTCCACTTT
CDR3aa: CAISEAGISPLHF

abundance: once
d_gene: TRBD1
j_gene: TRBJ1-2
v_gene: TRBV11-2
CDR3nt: TGTGCCAGCAGCTTAGATGTCGGACAGGGAGGGCGGGGAGGCTACACCTTC
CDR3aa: CASSLDVGQGGRGGYTF

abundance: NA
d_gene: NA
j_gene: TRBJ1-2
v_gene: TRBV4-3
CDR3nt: TGCGCCAGCAGCCAAGTTGAGTATTCTAACTATGGCTACACCTTC
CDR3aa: CASSQVEYSNYGYTF

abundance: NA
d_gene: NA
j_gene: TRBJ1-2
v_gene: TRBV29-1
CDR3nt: TGCAGCGTTGATAATTGGGGGACATCGGATGGCTACACCTTC
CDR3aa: CSVDNWGTSDGYTF